This T cell receptor beta chain was sequenced for a study of T cells in Graves' hyperthyroidism and ophthalmopathy. In making diagnoses, clinical symptoms, serum thyroxine and TRAb, thyroid ultrasound and orbital computed tomography were all used. Using around 10 ml of fresh peripheral blood, PBMCs were prepared. The source material, RNA transcripts, was used to amplify TCR beta CDR3 regions. First-round RT-PCR of the TCR CDR3 relied on the HTBI primer set. Each CDR3 protein gets one entry after TCRdb re-called the multiplex PCR reads with MiXCR. Of 400,000 to 500,000 distinct CDR3 sequences in the sample, roughly 14% are singletons; the top ten hold over 10%. Overall study results and limits: In blood, most of the thyroid clonotypes expanded above 0.001 were also present.

V shed 4 bases, J shed 2 bases, and the junction held 13 bases outside the gene matches. In germline, CDR1 is LGHNT, CDR2 FRNRAP. The CDR3 has 17 amino acids. Ten or more counts support this clonotype. Its antigen is currently unknown. The V gene is TRBV12-5, the J gene TRBJ2-5; 7 nucleotides match TRBD2. Sequencing was performed on blood. The source of this sequence is a man younger than 35 with Graves' ophthalmopathy. CDR3 sequence (DNA): TGTGCTAGTGGTTCCACCGTACTAGCGCTCTCACAAGAGACCCAGTACTTC. Its translation: CASGSTVLALSQETQYF.